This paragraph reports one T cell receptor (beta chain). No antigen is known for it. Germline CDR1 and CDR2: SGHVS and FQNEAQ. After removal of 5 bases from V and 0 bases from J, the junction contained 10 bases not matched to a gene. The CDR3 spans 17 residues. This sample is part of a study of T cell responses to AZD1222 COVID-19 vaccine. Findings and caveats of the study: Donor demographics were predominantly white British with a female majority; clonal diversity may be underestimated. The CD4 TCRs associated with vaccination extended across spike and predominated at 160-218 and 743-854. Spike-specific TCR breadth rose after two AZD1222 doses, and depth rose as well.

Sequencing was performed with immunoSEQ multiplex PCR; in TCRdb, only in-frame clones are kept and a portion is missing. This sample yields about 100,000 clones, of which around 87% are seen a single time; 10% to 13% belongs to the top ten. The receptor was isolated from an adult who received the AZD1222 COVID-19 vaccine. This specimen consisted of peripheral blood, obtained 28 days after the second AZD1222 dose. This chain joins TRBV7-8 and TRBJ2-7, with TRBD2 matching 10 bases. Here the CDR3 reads CASSRASGGINSYEQYF. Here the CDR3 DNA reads TGTGCCAGCAGCAGGGCTAGCGGGGGAATTAACTCCTACGAGCAGTACTTC.